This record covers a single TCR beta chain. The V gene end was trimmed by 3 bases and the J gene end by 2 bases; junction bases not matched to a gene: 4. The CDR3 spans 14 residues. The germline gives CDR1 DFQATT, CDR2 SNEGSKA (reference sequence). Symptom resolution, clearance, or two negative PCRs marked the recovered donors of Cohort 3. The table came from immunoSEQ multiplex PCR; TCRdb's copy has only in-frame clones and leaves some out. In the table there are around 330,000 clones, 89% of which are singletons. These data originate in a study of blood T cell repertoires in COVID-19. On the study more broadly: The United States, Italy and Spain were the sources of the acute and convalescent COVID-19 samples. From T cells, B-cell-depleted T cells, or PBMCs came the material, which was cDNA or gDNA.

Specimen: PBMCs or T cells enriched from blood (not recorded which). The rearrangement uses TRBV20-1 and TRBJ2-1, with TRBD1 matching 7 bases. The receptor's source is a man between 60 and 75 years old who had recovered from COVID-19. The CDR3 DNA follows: TGCAGTGCTAGTAAGGGACAGACCTACAATGAGCAGTTCTTC. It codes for CSASKGQTYNEQFF.